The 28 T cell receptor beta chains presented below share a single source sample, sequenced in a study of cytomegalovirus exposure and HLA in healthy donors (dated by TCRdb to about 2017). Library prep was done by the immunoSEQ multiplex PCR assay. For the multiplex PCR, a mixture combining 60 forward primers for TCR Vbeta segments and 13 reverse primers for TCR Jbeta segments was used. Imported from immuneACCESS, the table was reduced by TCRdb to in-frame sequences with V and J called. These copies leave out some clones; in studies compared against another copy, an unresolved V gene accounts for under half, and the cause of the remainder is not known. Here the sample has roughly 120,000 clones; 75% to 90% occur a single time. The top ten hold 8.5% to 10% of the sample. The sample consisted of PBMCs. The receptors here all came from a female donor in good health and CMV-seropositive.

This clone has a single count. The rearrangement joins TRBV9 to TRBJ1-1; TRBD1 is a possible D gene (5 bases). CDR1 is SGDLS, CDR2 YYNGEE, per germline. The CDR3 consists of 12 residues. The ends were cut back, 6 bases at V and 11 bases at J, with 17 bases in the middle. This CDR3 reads CASKRDSPWAFF. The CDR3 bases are TGTGCCAGCAAGAGGGACTCCCCCTGGGCTTTCTTT. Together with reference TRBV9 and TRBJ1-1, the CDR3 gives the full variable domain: DSGVTQTPKHLITATGQRVTLRCSPRSGDLSVYWYQQSLDQGLQFLIQYYNGEERAKGNILERFSAQQFPDLHSELNLSSLELGDSALYFCASKRDSPWAFFGQGTRLTVV.

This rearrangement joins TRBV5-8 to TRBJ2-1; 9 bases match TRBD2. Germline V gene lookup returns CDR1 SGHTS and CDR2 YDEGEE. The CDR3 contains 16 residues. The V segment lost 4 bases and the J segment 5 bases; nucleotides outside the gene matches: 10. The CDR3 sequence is CASSRLSGGRNNEQFF. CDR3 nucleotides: TGTGCCAGCAGCCGGCTCAGCGGGGGGCGGAACAATGAGCAGTTCTTC.

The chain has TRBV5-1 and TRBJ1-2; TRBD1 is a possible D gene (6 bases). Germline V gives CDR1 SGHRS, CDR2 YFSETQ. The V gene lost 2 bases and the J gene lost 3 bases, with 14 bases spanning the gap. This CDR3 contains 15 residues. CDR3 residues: CASSLQGNGDYGYTF. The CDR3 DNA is TGCGCCAGCAGCTTACAGGGTAACGGAGACTATGGCTACACCTTC.

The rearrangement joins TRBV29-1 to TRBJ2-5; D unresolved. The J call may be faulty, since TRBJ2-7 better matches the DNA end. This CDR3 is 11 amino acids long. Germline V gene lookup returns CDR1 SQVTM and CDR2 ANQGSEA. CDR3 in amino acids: CSVESAYEQYF. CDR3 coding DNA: TGCAGCGTTGAGAGCGCCTACGAGCAGTACTTC.

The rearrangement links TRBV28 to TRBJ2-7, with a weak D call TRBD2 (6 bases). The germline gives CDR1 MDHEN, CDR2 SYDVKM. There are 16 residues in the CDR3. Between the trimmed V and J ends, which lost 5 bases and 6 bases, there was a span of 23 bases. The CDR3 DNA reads TGTGCCAGCAGTCCTGGCGGGTGGGGGGTGCCGTCCGAGCAGTACTTC. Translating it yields CASSPGGWGVPSEQYF.

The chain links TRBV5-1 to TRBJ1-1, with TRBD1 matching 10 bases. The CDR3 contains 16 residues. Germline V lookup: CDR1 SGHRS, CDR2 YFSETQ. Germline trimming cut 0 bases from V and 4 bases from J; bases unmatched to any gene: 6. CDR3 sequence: CASSLGVWTGGTEAFF. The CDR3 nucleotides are TGCGCCAGCAGCTTGGGGGTGTGGACAGGGGGCACTGAAGCTTTCTTT.

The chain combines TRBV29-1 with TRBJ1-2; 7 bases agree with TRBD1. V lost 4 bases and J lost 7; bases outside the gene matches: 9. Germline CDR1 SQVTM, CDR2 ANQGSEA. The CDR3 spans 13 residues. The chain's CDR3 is CSVGTGELSGYTF. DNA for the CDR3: TGCAGCGTTGGAACAGGGGAACTATCTGGCTACACCTTC.

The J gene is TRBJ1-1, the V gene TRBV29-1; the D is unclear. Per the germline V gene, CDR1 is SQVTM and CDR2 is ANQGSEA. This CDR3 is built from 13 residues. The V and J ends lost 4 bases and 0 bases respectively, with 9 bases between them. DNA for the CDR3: TGCAGCGTTGTGGTCGCGGTGAACACTGAAGCTTTCTTT. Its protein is CSVVVAVNTEAFF.

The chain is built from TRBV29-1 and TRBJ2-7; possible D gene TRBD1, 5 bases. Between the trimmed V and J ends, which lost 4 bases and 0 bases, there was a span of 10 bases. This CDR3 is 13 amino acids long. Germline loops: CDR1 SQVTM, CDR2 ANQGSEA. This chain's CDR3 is CSVVGASSYEQYF. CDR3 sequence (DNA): TGCAGCGTTGTAGGGGCCAGCTCCTACGAGCAGTACTTC.

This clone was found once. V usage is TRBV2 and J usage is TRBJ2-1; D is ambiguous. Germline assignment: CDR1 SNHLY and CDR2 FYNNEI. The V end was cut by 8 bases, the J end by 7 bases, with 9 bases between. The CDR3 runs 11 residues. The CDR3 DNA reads TGTGCCAGCTCAATAGTGAATGAGCAGTTCTTC. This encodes CASSIVNEQFF.

The CDR3 is CASSSGTLSYEQYF. The CDR3 DNA follows: TGTGCCAGCAGTTCCGGGACACTCTCCTACGAGCAGTACTTC. This chain links TRBV7-9 with TRBJ2-7, with D maybe TRBD1 (6 bases). This CDR3 has 14 residues. The germline CDR1 and CDR2 sequences are SEHNR and FQNEAQ (reference sequence). Trimming removed 6 bases from V and 0 bases from J, with 12 bases in between.

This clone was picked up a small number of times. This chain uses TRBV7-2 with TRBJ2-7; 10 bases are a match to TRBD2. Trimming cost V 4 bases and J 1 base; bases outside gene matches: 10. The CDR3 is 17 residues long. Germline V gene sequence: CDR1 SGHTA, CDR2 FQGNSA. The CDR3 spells CASSSSSGGFPSYEQYF. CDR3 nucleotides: TGTGCCAGCAGCTCATCTAGCGGGGGCTTTCCTTCCTACGAGCAGTACTTC.

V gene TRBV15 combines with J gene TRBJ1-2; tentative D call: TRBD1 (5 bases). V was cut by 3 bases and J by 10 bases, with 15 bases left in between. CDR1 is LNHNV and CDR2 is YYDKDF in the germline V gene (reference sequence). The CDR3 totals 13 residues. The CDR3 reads CATSRGRARDYTF. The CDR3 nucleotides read TGTGCCACCAGCAGGGGCAGGGCAAGGGACTACACCTTC.

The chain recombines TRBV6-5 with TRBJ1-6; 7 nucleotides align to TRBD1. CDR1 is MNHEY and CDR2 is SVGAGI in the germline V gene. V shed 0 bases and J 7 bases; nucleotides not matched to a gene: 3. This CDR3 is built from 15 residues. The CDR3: CASSYSGTVNSPLHF. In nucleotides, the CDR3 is TGTGCCAGCAGTTACTCCGGGACAGTGAATTCACCCCTCCACTTT.

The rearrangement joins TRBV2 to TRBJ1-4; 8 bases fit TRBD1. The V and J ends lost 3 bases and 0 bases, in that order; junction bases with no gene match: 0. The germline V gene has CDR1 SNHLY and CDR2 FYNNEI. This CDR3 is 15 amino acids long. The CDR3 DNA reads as TGTGCCAGCAGTGAGGGACAGGCAACTAATGAAAAACTGTTTTTT. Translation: CASSEGQATNEKLFF.

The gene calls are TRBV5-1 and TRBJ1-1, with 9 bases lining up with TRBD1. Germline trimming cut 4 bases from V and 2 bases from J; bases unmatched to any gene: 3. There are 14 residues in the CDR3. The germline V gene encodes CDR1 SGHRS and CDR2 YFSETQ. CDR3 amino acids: CASSPGQGNTEAFF. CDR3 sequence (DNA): TGCGCCAGCAGCCCGGGACAGGGAAACACTGAAGCTTTCTTT.

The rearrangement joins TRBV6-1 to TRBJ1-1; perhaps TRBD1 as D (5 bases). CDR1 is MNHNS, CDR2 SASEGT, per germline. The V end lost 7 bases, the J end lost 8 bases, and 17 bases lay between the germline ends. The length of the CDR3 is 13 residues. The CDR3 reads CASIRDREGEAFF. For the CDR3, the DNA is TGTGCCAGCATCAGGGACCGGGAGGGGGAAGCTTTCTTT.

The DNA for the CDR3 is TGTGCCAGTACTGACAGGTACACTGAAGCTTTCTTT. This encodes CASTDRYTEAFF. The V call is TRBV19, the J call TRBJ1-1; D possibly corresponds to TRBD1 (6 bases). The CDR3 has 12 amino acids. CDR1 is LNHDA, CDR2 SQIVND, per germline (reference sequence). The V and J ends lost 7 bases and 3 bases respectively, with 9 bases between them.

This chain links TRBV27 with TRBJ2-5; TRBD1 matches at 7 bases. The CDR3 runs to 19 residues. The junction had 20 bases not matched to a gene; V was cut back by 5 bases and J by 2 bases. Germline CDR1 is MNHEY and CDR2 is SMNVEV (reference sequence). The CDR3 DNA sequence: TGTGCCAGCAGTCCACGACCTAGGGACAGAACATACCCACAAGAGACCCAGTACTTC. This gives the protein CASSPRPRDRTYPQETQYF.

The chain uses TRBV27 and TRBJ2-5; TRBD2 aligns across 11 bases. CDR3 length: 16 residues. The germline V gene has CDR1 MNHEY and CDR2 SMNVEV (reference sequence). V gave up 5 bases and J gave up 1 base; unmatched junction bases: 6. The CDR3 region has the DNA TGTGCCAGCAGTGAGACCGGGACTAGCGGCCAAGAGACCCAGTACTTC. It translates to CASSETGTSGQETQYF.

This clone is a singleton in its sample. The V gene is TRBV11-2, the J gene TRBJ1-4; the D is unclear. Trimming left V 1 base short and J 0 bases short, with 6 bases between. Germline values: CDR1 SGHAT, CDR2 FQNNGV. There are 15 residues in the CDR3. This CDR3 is CASSLGPATNEKLFF. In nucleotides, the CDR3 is TGTGCCAGCAGCTTAGGTCCTGCAACTAATGAAAAACTGTTTTTT.

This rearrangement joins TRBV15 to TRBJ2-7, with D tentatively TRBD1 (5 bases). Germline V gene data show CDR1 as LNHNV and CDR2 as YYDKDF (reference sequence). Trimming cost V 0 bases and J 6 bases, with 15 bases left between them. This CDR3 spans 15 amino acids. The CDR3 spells CATSRDWGGDPEQYF. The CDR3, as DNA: TGTGCCACCAGCAGAGATTGGGGCGGAGACCCCGAGCAGTACTTC.

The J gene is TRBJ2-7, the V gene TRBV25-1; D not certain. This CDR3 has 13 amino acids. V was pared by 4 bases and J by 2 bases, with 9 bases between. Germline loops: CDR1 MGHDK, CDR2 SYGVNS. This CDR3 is CASSGRVAYEQYF. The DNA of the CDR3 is TGTGCCAGCAGTGGTCGTGTAGCCTACGAGCAGTACTTC.

The CDR3, as DNA: TGTGCCATCAGTCGGACAGGGCCGTTTAACTATGGCTACACCTTC. Amino acids: CAISRTGPFNYGYTF. V gene TRBV10-3 combines with J gene TRBJ1-2, with 8 positions matching TRBD1. Unmatched junction bases numbered 6, after V lost 5 bases and J lost 1 base. There are 15 residues in the CDR3. Germline V gene data show CDR1 as ENHRY and CDR2 as SYGVKD.

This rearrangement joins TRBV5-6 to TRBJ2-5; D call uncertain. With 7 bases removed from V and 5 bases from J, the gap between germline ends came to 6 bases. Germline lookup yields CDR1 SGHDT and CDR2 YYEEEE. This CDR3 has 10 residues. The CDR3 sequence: CASGQETQYF. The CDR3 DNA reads TGTGCCAGCGGTCAGGAGACCCAGTACTTC.

As DNA, the CDR3 is TGTGCCAGCAGCTTTAGGGGGGGGAATGAAAAACTGTTTTTT. Protein sequence: CASSFRGGNEKLFF. The chain joins TRBV7-9 to TRBJ1-4; the D gene is possibly TRBD1 (6 bases). V lost 3 bases and J lost 5, with 10 bases in between. CDR3 length: 14 amino acids. Germline lookup yields CDR1 SEHNR and CDR2 FQNEAQ (reference sequence).

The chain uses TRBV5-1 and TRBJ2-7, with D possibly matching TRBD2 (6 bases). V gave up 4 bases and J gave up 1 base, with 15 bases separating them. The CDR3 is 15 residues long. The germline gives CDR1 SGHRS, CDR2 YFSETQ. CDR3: CASSPGTPMSYEQYF. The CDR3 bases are TGCGCCAGCAGCCCCGGGACTCCCATGTCCTACGAGCAGTACTTC. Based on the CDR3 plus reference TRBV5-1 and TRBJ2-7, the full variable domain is KAGVTQTPRYLIKTRGQQVTLSCSPISGHRSVSWYQQTPGQGLQFLFEYFSETQRNKGNFPGRFSGRQFSNSRSEMNVSTLELGDSALYLCASSPGTPMSYEQYFGPGTRLTVT.

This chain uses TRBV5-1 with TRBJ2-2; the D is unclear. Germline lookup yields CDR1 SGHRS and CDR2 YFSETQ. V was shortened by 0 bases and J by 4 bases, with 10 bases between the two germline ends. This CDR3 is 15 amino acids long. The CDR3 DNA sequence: TGCGCCAGCAGCTTGGGCGGCATCTCCACCGGGGAGCTGTTTTTT. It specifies CASSLGGISTGELFF.